This T cell receptor (beta chain) emerged from a study of T-cell reconstitution after alpha-beta-depleted transplantation in children. TCRbeta library construction was performed incorporating unique molecular identifiers. TCRdb reprocessed the PCR reads with MiXCR, giving one entry per CDR3 protein. The sample carries a few hundred thousand distinct CDR3 sequences, about 9.4% recorded once. This CDR3 comprises 15 residues. J was trimmed by 4 bases and V by 0 bases; bases with no gene match: 3. General study findings and limits: A year post-transplant, T-cell counts and diversity derived mostly from newly produced T cells. The high TCRbeta diversity at day 60 in some patients came from surviving recipient T cells and thymic progenitors. Several hundred expanded graft clones reportedly supplied alpha-beta T cells about two months after transplant.

This clonotype was seen many times. Its antigen is unknown. This TCR came from a boy under two years old with acute myeloid leukemia, due to receive a stem cell transplant. The chain carries TRBV12-3 or TRBV12-4 and TRBJ1-1; 9 bases map to TRBD1. Sample: PBMCs, taken before TCRalphabeta/CD19-depleted stem cell transplant. The CDR3 sequence is CASSLAGTGSTEAFF. In DNA form, the CDR3 reads TGTGCCAGCAGTTTAGCTGGGACAGGGTCCACTGAAGCTTTCTTT.